Listed below are T cell receptor beta chains from one sample, sequenced in a study of T cell repertoires in cytomegalovirus infection. Their target antigens are unknown. One entry per CDR3 protein, called by TCRdb with MiXCR from the reads. The repertoire has just over 450,000 distinct CDR3 sequences, about 42% of them found once; the top ten carry roughly two fifths. The input for sequencing was cultured PBMCs, taken from culture after CMV antigen stimulation. The receptor source for this set is a human donor in good health (CMV status not recorded). Some clones in this sample may be carry-over from other donors' samples. Each CDR3 is given with its conserved first and last residue. A D gene is named only where the DNA matches it firmly. The size of a clone is reported for some rows only, either as once, few or many, or as a class for expanded clones.

cdr3_aa: CASSLALAGDYEQYF; cdr3_nt: TGTGCCAGCAGCTTGGCTCTAGCGGGGGACTACGAGCAGTACTTC; v_call: TRBV11-2; clone_size: few; j_call: TRBJ2-7; d_call: TRBD2
cdr3_aa: CASSPPWEGTEAFF; cdr3_nt: TGTGCCAGCAGCCCCCCTTGGGAGGGGACTGAAGCTTTCTTT; v_call: TRBV11-2; clone_size: .; j_call: TRBJ1-1; d_call: .
cdr3_aa: CASLPGRGYNEQFF; cdr3_nt: TGTGCCAGCCTCCCCGGGAGGGGATACAATGAGCAGTTCTTC; v_call: TRBV19; clone_size: few; j_call: TRBJ2-1; d_call: TRBD2
cdr3_aa: CAISETSGGYNEQFF; cdr3_nt: TGTGCCATCAGTGAGACTAGCGGGGGATACAATGAGCAGTTCTTC; v_call: TRBV10-3; clone_size: .; j_call: TRBJ2-1; d_call: TRBD2
cdr3_aa: CASTSRQGRNYEQYF; cdr3_nt: TGTGCCAGCACCTCGAGGCAGGGAAGGAATTACGAGCAGTACTTC; v_call: TRBV7-2; clone_size: few; j_call: TRBJ2-7; d_call: .
cdr3_aa: CASSSQLGTANTEAFF; cdr3_nt: TGTGCCAGCAGTTCACAATTAGGGACAGCGAACACTGAAGCTTTCTTT; v_call: TRBV6-1; clone_size: .; j_call: TRBJ1-1; d_call: TRBD1
cdr3_aa: CASSRGLAYDEQFF; cdr3_nt: TGTGCCAGCAGTCGGGGACTAGCTTATGATGAGCAGTTCTTC; v_call: TRBV6-5; clone_size: few; j_call: TRBJ2-1; d_call: TRBD2
cdr3_aa: CASSLSPRAYEQYF; cdr3_nt: TGTGCCAGCAGTTTATCTCCAAGGGCCTACGAGCAGTACTTC; v_call: TRBV12-3/TRBV12-4; clone_size: few; j_call: TRBJ2-7; d_call: .
cdr3_aa: CASSIRQLAKNIQYF; cdr3_nt: TGTGCCAGCAGTATACGACAGCTAGCCAAAAACATTCAGTACTTC; v_call: TRBV6-2/TRBV6-3; clone_size: .; j_call: TRBJ2-4; d_call: .
cdr3_aa: CASSLMTGGSRETQYF; cdr3_nt: TGCGCCAGCAGCTTGATGACGGGAGGATCACGAGAGACCCAGTACTTC; v_call: TRBV5-1; clone_size: .; j_call: TRBJ2-5; d_call: TRBD2
cdr3_aa: CATSRDRSVPYEQYF; cdr3_nt: TGTGCCACCAGCAGAGATCGGAGCGTGCCCTACGAGCAGTACTTC; v_call: TRBV15; clone_size: .; j_call: TRBJ2-7; d_call: .
cdr3_aa: CAISEGAGIYGYTF; cdr3_nt: TGTGCCATCAGTGAAGGTGCAGGGATATATGGCTACACCTTC; v_call: TRBV10-3; clone_size: .; j_call: TRBJ1-2; d_call: .
cdr3_aa: CSAPIETGAVGKLFF; cdr3_nt: TGCAGTGCGCCGATAGAGACAGGGGCGGTGGGAAAACTGTTTTTT; v_call: TRBV20-1; clone_size: .; j_call: TRBJ1-4; d_call: TRBD1
cdr3_aa: CASSLQGDHEQFF; cdr3_nt: TGTGCCAGCAGCTTACAGGGGGACCATGAGCAGTTCTTC; v_call: TRBV11-1; clone_size: .; j_call: TRBJ2-1; d_call: TRBD1
cdr3_aa: CASSFVGNGNTIYF; cdr3_nt: TGTGCCAGCAGCTTTGTCGGGAACGGAAACACCATATATTTT; v_call: TRBV7-2; clone_size: .; j_call: TRBJ1-3; d_call: .
cdr3_aa: CASSLVGGTGGDEQYF; cdr3_nt: TGTGCCAGCAGCTTGGTCGGGGGAACAGGGGGCGATGAGCAGTACTTC; v_call: TRBV7-2; clone_size: few; j_call: TRBJ2-7; d_call: TRBD1
cdr3_aa: CASRRRGGRTGELFF; cdr3_nt: TGTGCCAGCAGGCGACGGGGGGGCCGTACCGGGGAGCTGTTTTTT; v_call: TRBV12-3/TRBV12-4; clone_size: .; j_call: TRBJ2-2; d_call: TRBD2
cdr3_aa: CAISEFAGGPDTQYF; cdr3_nt: TGTGCCATCAGTGAGTTTGCGGGGGGGCCAGATACGCAGTATTTT; v_call: TRBV10-3; clone_size: once; j_call: TRBJ2-3; d_call: TRBD2
cdr3_aa: CASSLANWGEKLFF; cdr3_nt: TGTGCCAGCAGCTTAGCAAATTGGGGGGAAAAACTGTTTTTT; v_call: TRBV7-2; clone_size: many; j_call: TRBJ1-4; d_call: .
cdr3_aa: CATSDSTGKSDTGELFF; cdr3_nt: TGTGCCACCAGTGACTCGACGGGCAAAAGTGACACCGGGGAGCTGTTTTTT; v_call: TRBV24-1; clone_size: few; j_call: TRBJ2-2; d_call: .
cdr3_aa: CASNPGPRYGQETQYF; cdr3_nt: TGTGCCAGCAACCCTGGACCACGGTACGGTCAAGAGACCCAGTACTTC; v_call: TRBV5-4; clone_size: few; j_call: TRBJ2-5; d_call: .
cdr3_aa: CASRAGGQETQYF; cdr3_nt: TGTGCCAGCAGGGCGGGGGGGCAAGAGACCCAGTACTTC; v_call: TRBV27; clone_size: .; j_call: TRBJ2-5; d_call: TRBD2
cdr3_aa: CASSFGERPNTGELFF; cdr3_nt: TGTGCCAGCAGCTTCGGGGAAAGGCCGAACACCGGGGAGCTGTTTTTT; v_call: TRBV7-6; clone_size: .; j_call: TRBJ2-2; d_call: .
cdr3_aa: CASSPRGRVSMNTEAFF; cdr3_nt: TGTGCCAGCAGTCCCAGGGGGCGAGTGAGTATGAACACTGAAGCTTTCTTT; v_call: TRBV7-2; clone_size: few; j_call: TRBJ1-1; d_call: TRBD1
cdr3_aa: CASSQLEARDETQYF; cdr3_nt: TGCGCCAGCAGCCAACTGGAGGCTAGAGATGAGACCCAGTACTTC; v_call: TRBV4-3; clone_size: once; j_call: TRBJ2-5; d_call: .
cdr3_aa: CASSLFRTSGPGWYEQFF; cdr3_nt: TGTGCCAGCAGCTTATTTAGGACTAGCGGGCCGGGGTGGTATGAGCAGTTCTTC; v_call: TRBV7-9; clone_size: few; j_call: TRBJ2-1; d_call: TRBD2
cdr3_aa: CSATTPGLAVPQQFF; cdr3_nt: TGCAGTGCTACCACCCCGGGACTAGCGGTCCCCCAGCAGTTCTTC; v_call: TRBV20-1; clone_size: once; j_call: TRBJ2-1; d_call: TRBD2
cdr3_aa: CASSHHLIGTDMNTEAFF; cdr3_nt: TGCGCCAGCAGTCACCACCTGATCGGGACAGATATGAACACTGAAGCTTTCTTT; v_call: TRBV23-1; clone_size: .; j_call: TRBJ1-1; d_call: TRBD1
cdr3_aa: CASSSTGQVLEQETQYF; cdr3_nt: TGTGCCAGCAGCTCAACTGGACAGGTCCTGGAGCAAGAGACCCAGTACTTC; v_call: TRBV5-4; clone_size: .; j_call: TRBJ2-5; d_call: TRBD1
cdr3_aa: CASSSYREQYF; cdr3_nt: TGTGCCAGCAGCTCATACCGCGAGCAGTACTTC; v_call: TRBV7-8; clone_size: .; j_call: TRBJ2-7; d_call: .
cdr3_aa: CASSWSLREPTEAFF; cdr3_nt: TGTGCCAGCAGTTGGTCCCTCAGGGAACCCACTGAAGCTTTCTTT; v_call: TRBV6-2/TRBV6-3; clone_size: few; j_call: TRBJ1-1; d_call: .
cdr3_aa: CASSSPLGGSGELFF; cdr3_nt: TGTGCCAGCAGCTCCCCCTTGGGCGGGAGTGGGGAGCTGTTTTTT; v_call: TRBV7-2; clone_size: .; j_call: TRBJ2-2; d_call: TRBD2
cdr3_aa: CASSRWSGRKTQYF; cdr3_nt: TGTGCCAGCAGCCGATGGTCGGGGAGGAAGACCCAGTACTTC; v_call: TRBV12-3/TRBV12-4; clone_size: .; j_call: TRBJ2-5; d_call: .
cdr3_aa: CASSPTGSSYEQYF; cdr3_nt: TGTGCCAGCAGCCCGACGGGGAGCTCCTACGAGCAGTACTTC; v_call: TRBV7-2; clone_size: .; j_call: TRBJ2-7; d_call: .
cdr3_aa: CASSLPPPRTQYF; cdr3_nt: TGTGCCAGCAGCTTGCCGCCGCCCCGGACGCAGTATTTT; v_call: TRBV5-6; clone_size: .; j_call: TRBJ2-3; d_call: .
cdr3_aa: CASSAIQGVGGYTF; cdr3_nt: TGTGCCAGCAGCGCAATACAGGGAGTGGGGGGCTACACCTTC; v_call: TRBV7-2; clone_size: .; j_call: TRBJ1-2; d_call: .
cdr3_aa: CASSYSREKLFF; cdr3_nt: TGTGCCAGCAGTTACTCAAGAGAAAAACTGTTTTTT; v_call: TRBV6-5; clone_size: few; j_call: TRBJ1-4; d_call: .
cdr3_aa: CASSLSREVAAFF; cdr3_nt: TGTGCCAGCAGCTTAAGTCGAGAAGTAGCCGCTTTCTTT; v_call: TRBV7-2; clone_size: .; j_call: TRBJ1-1; d_call: .
cdr3_aa: CASSLAAASQETQYF; cdr3_nt: TGTGCCAGCAGCTTAGCGGCGGCGTCCCAAGAGACCCAGTACTTC; v_call: TRBV7-8; clone_size: once; j_call: TRBJ2-5; d_call: .
cdr3_aa: CASSPTTGLDGELFF; cdr3_nt: TGTGCCAGCAGCCCAACCACAGGGTTGGACGGGGAGCTGTTTTTT; v_call: TRBV12-3/TRBV12-4; clone_size: once; j_call: TRBJ2-2; d_call: .